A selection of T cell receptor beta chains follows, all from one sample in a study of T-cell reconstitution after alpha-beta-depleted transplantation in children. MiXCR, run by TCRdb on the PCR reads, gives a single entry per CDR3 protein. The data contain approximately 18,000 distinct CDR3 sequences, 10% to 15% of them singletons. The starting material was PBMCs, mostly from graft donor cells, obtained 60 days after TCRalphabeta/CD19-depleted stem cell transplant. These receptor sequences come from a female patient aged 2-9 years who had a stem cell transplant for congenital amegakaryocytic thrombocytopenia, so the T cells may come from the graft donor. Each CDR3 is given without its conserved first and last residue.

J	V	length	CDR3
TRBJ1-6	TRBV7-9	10	ASAPMDSPLH
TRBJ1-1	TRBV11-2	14	ASSLEGTRDRQGAF
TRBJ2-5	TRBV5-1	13	ASSSRAAPQETQY
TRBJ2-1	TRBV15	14	ATSGGTSLFYNEQF
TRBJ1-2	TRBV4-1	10	ASTPSEGGYT
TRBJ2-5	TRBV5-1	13	ASSPDYATQETQY
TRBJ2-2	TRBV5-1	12	APRGNTNTGELF
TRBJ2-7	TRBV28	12	ASSLFGLSYEQY
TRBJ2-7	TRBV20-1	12	SASFSGRVYEQY
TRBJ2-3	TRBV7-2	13	ASSPGSWITDTQY
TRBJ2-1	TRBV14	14	ASSPYSGQFYNEQF
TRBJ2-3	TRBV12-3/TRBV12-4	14	ASTPGGAEGTDTQY
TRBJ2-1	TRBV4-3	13	ASSQDQGSYNEQF
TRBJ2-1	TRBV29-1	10	SASVGYNEQF
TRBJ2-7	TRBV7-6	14	ASSLDPGRLVYEQY
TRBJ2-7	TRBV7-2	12	ASSLRRDSVEQY
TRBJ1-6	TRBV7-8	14	ASSFYRGGPNSPLH
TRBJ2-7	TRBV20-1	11	SARDYLSYEQY
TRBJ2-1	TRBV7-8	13	ASSLRGRGYNEQF
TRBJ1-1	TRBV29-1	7	SAPGEAF
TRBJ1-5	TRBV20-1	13	SARRPGGLGQPQH
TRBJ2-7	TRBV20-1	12	SAQSVSGSGEQY
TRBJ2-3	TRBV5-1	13	ASSVSGRAADTQY
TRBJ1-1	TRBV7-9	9	ASSTYTEAF
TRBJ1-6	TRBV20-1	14	SAQAPGSSYNSPLH
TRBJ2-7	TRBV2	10	ASKLAMNEQY
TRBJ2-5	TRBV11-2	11	ASSSGVGETQY
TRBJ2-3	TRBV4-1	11	ASSHEGADTQY
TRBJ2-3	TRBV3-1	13	ASSPGQVLTDTQY
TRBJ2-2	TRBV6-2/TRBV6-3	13	ASRTGTGNTGELF
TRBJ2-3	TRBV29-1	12	SAARGPSTDTQY
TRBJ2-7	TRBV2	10	ASSGDSYEQY
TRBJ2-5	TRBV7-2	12	ASSPDRGSETQY
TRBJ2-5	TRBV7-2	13	ASSSGGALQETQY
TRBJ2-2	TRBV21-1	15	ASSKVRGRDGTGELF
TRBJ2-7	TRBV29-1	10	SVELAGYEQY
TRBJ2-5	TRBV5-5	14	ASSSTVAGGRETQY
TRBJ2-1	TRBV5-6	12	ASSQWTIYNEQF
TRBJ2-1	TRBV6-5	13	ASRVLRSSYNEQF
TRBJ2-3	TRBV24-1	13	ATSDLGAGVDTQY
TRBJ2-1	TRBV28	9	ASSFGGAQF
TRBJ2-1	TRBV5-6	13	ASSRGTSGRAEQF
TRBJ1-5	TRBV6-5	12	ASTWTGVDQPQH
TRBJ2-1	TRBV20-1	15	SARDPSTSLWYNEQF
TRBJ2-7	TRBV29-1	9	SVVRGYEQY
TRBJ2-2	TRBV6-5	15	ASSYPRQGGVTGELF
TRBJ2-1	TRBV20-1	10	SAIKRYNEQF
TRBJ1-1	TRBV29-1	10	SVRDPGTEAF
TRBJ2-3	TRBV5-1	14	ASSLGASGATDTQY
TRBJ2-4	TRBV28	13	ASSFREGSKNIQY
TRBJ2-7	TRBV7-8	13	ASRNLAGPTYEQY